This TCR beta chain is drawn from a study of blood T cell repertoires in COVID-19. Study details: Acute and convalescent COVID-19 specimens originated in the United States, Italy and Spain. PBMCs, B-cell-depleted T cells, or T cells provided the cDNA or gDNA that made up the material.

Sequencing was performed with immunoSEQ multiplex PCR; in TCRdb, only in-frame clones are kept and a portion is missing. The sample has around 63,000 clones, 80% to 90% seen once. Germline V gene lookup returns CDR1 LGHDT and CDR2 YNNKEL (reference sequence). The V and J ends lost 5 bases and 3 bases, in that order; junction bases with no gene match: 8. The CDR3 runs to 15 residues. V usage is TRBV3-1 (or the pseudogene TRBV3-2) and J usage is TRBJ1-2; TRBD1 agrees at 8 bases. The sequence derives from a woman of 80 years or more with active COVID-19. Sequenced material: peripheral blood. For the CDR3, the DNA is TGTGCCAGCAGCGACCCGGCCAGGGGGCACTATGGCTACACCTTC. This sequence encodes CASSDPARGHYGYTF.